These 29 T cell receptor beta chains share one sample of origin, sequenced in a study of vaccination effects on CD4 cells after COVID-19. Culture lasted about 11 days before CD4+ T cell isolation. SARS-CoV-2 infected the person between March and December 2020, as confirmed by PCR. Subjects were given two BNT162b2 or mRNA-1273 vaccine doses. No antigen has been assigned to these receptors. The protocol was immunoSEQ multiplex PCR, while the TCRdb copy is restricted to in-frame clones and leaves out a portion. The sample carries around 50,000 clones, nearly 75% recorded once. The material sequenced was CD4+ T cells from PBMCs cultured without peptide, taken after COVID-19 vaccination. All receptors come from a human donor who had a prior SARS-CoV-2 infection.

This clone was observed once. The CDR3 DNA is TGTGCCAGCATCAAAAGCTGGGGGGGCAGCACAGATACGCAGTATTTT. The encoded protein is CASIKSWGGSTDTQYF. The V gene is TRBV5-8, the J gene TRBJ2-3; tentatively, D is TRBD2 (7 bases). This CDR3 is built from 16 residues. Germline V gene lookup returns CDR1 SGHTS and CDR2 YDEGEE. Trimming left V 6 bases short and J 0 bases short, with 17 bases between.

This chain joins TRBV29-1 and TRBJ2-5; TRBD1 agrees at 11 bases. CDR3 length equals 12 residues. Trimming removed 8 bases from V and 5 bases from J; junction bases left unmatched: 4. Germline CDR1 SQVTM, CDR2 ANQGSEA. CDR3 nucleotides: TGCAGCTCGGACAGGGGGCTGGAGACCCAGTACTTC. Its translation: CSSDRGLETQYF. Looking up the rest from reference TRBV29-1 and TRBJ2-5 gives the full variable domain: SAVISQKPSRDICQRGTSLTIQCQVDSQVTMMFWYRQQPGQSLTLIATANQGSEATYESGFVIDKFPISRPNLTFSTLTVSNMSPEDSSIYLCSSDRGLETQYFGPGTRLLVL.

The chain recombines TRBV7-2 with TRBJ1-2, with TRBD1 matching over 11 bases. Germline V gene lookup returns CDR1 SGHTA and CDR2 FQGNSA. The CDR3 is made up of 15 amino acids. J gave up 5 bases and V 1 base, and 3 bases lay outside the gene matches. CDR3 in DNA: TGTGCCAGCAGCTTAGACGGGACAGGGGGTTATGGCTACACCTTC. Residues: CASSLDGTGGYGYTF.

The chain recombines TRBV27 with TRBJ2-5, with 8 nucleotides matching TRBD1. Trimming at V came to 5 bases and at J to 5 bases, leaving 10 bases not matched to a gene. This CDR3 has 15 amino acids. Germline V CDR1 and CDR2: MNHEY, SMNVEV (reference sequence). CDR3 DNA sequence: TGTGCCAGCAGTCTGGACAGGGCAAGATATGAGACCCAGTACTTC. The encoded protein is CASSLDRARYETQYF.

This chain connects TRBV7-9 to TRBJ1-4; D not certain. CDR3 length: 12 residues. Trimming pared 5 bases from V and 8 bases from J, leaving 9 bases between. Germline CDR1 and CDR2: SEHNR and FQNEAQ (reference sequence). CDR3 sequence: CASSETGEKLFF. CDR3 DNA sequence: TGTGCCAGCAGCGAAACGGGAGAAAAACTGTTTTTT.

The chain combines TRBV10-3 with TRBJ1-1; no clear D gene. V was clipped by 0 bases and J by 11 bases, with 13 bases between them. CDR1 ENHRY and CDR2 SYGVKD come from the germline V gene. The CDR3 contains 13 residues. CDR3: CAISESSEAQAFF. The CDR3 DNA reads as TGTGCCATCAGTGAGTCGAGTGAGGCCCAGGCTTTCTTT.

This chain uses TRBV7-9 with TRBJ2-5; 9 nucleotides line up with TRBD1. V dropped 4 bases and J dropped 2; count of bases not matched to a gene: 2. Germline assignment: CDR1 SEHNR and CDR2 FQNEAQ (reference sequence). The CDR3 contains 14 residues. The CDR3 is CASSSGTGQETQYF. The CDR3, as DNA: TGTGCCAGCAGCTCTGGGACAGGGCAAGAGACCCAGTACTTC.

The chain has TRBV6-5 and TRBJ1-4; the D gene is possibly TRBD1 (6 bases). This CDR3 region has 14 residues. Trimming took off 6 bases at V and 8 bases at J, with 16 bases between the two ends. Germline CDR1 MNHEY, CDR2 SVGAGI. DNA for the CDR3: TGTGCCAGCAGCCAGAACAGGGTAAAAGAAAAACTGTTTTTT. Translated, it gives CASSQNRVKEKLFF.

In this sample, this clone turned up once. V usage is TRBV2 and J usage is TRBJ1-4; D not certain. The CDR3 has 13 residues. Looked up from germline, CDR1 is SNHLY and CDR2 is FYNNEI. V was clipped by 5 bases and J by 13 bases, with 17 bases between them. CDR3 in DNA: TGTGCCAGCAGTCTGACGTCGCTGGAAGGACTGTTTTTT. Translated, it gives CASSLTSLEGLFF.

The chain links TRBV5-1 to TRBJ2-3, with 10 bases fitting TRBD2. The junction had 8 bases not matched to a gene; V was cut back by 1 base and J by 6 bases. This CDR3 has 16 residues. CDR1 is SGHRS, CDR2 YFSETQ, per germline. DNA of the CDR3: TGCGCCAGCAGCTTGTCCAGCGGGGGGGCAGGGGATACGCAGTATTTT. It is translated as CASSLSSGGAGDTQYF.

The J gene is TRBJ2-7, the V gene TRBV5-1; D may be TRBD2 (5 bases). CDR1 and CDR2 from the germline V gene are SGHRS and YFSETQ. Trimming cost V 0 bases and J 7 bases, with 17 bases left between them. CDR3 length equals 15 residues. The chain's CDR3 is CASSLVPEARGEQYF. In DNA, the CDR3 is TGCGCCAGCAGCTTGGTGCCGGAGGCCCGGGGAGAGCAGTACTTC.

This clone came up a few times. V and J are TRBV10-3 and TRBJ1-1; D is possibly TRBD1 (5 bases). Trimming took 4 bases from V and 4 from J, leaving 13 bases between them. Per the germline V gene, CDR1 is ENHRY and CDR2 is SYGVKD. This CDR3 comprises 14 residues. CDR3 in amino acids: CAISAGAVGTEAFF. The CDR3 DNA is TGTGCCATCAGTGCTGGGGCAGTGGGCACTGAAGCTTTCTTT.

This clone was counted between two and nine times. This rearrangement joins TRBV21-1 to TRBJ1-4; the table's TRBD1 call for D was not verified on the DNA. TRBV21-1 counts as a pseudogene. The CDR3 totals 15 residues. CDR3 in DNA: TGTGCCAGCAGCACCGGGGACAGGTTAGAGGAAAAACTGTTTTTT. Encoded protein: CASSTGDRLEEKLFF.

This clone was counted only a few times. The chain carries TRBV9 and TRBJ2-3; the match to TRBD2 covers 7 bases. There are 13 residues in the CDR3. V shed 0 bases and J 9 bases; nucleotides not matched to a gene: 4. In germline, CDR1 is SGDLS, CDR2 YYNGEE. Written as DNA, the CDR3 is TGTGCCAGCAGCGTAGATTCTAGCGGAACGCAGTATTTT. Its protein is CASSVDSSGTQYF.

The rearrangement uses TRBV7-6 and TRBJ1-3; D is undetermined. Germline V gives CDR1 SGHVS, CDR2 FNYEAQ. Trimming removed 5 bases at V and 2 bases at J, with 13 bases between. This CDR3 has 15 amino acids. Written as DNA, the CDR3 is TGTGCCAGCAGCCGCGGGCCCGGGACTGGAAACACCATATATTTT. Translation: CASSRGPGTGNTIYF.

The chain links TRBV12-3 or TRBV12-4 to TRBJ1-1; the D is unclear. This CDR3 is 12 amino acids long. V lost 4 bases and J lost 5, with 8 bases in between. CDR3 bases: TGTGCCAGCAGTTCGCGTGGAACTGAAGCTTTCTTT. It specifies CASSSRGTEAFF.

This clone was seen only a few times. The chain joins TRBV9 to TRBJ1-6; D gene ambiguous. Trimming stripped 5 bases from V and 4 bases from J, with 7 bases between. The CDR3 extends over 13 amino acids. Germline lookup yields CDR1 SGDLS and CDR2 YYNGEE. CDR3 DNA: TGTGCCAGCAGTGGTGGGTATAATTCACCCCTCCACTTT. It codes for CASSGGYNSPLHF. The entire variable domain, with the rest obtained from reference TRBV9 and TRBJ1-6, is as follows: DSGVTQTPKHLITATGQRVTLRCSPRSGDLSVYWYQQSLDQGLQFLIQYYNGEERAKGNILERFSAQQFPDLHSELNLSSLELGDSALYFCASSGGYNSPLHFGNGTRLTVT.

The rearrangement links TRBV3-1 (or the pseudogene TRBV3-2) to TRBJ1-4, with D possibly being TRBD1 (6 bases). The germline CDR1 and CDR2 sequences are LGHDT and YNNKEL (reference sequence). The CDR3 is 16 amino acids. Trimming cost V 1 base and J 8 bases, with 17 bases left between them. The CDR3 is CASSQGRYRDIEKLFF. CDR3 nucleotides: TGTGCCAGCAGCCAAGGTAGATACAGGGACATAGAAAAACTGTTTTTT.

The rearrangement joins TRBV2 to TRBJ2-1; D might be TRBD2 (7 bases). Germline loops: CDR1 SNHLY, CDR2 FYNNEI. V lost 0 bases, J lost 6 bases, and 12 bases lay in between. This CDR3 has 15 residues. CDR3 in amino acids: CASSEAGGAGNEQFF. In nucleotides, the CDR3 is TGTGCCAGCAGTGAAGCAGGGGGGGCCGGCAATGAGCAGTTCTTC.

J is TRBJ2-7 and V is TRBV30; D gene unclear. The germline gives CDR1 GTSNPN, CDR2 SVGIG (reference sequence). Trimming pared 0 bases from V and 0 bases from J, leaving 6 bases between. The CDR3 is 13 amino acids. Here the CDR3 DNA reads TGTGCCTGGAGTGTCCAGCCCTCCTACGAGCAGTACTTC. The encoded protein is CAWSVQPSYEQYF.

CDR3 in amino acids: CASSPRLAPYQETQYF. In nucleotides, the CDR3 is TGTGCCAGCAGCCCTCGACTAGCGCCGTACCAAGAGACCCAGTACTTC. V is TRBV14 and J is TRBJ2-5; 8 bases are shared with TRBD2. The CDR3 consists of 16 residues. The V gene's germline CDR1 is SGHDN and CDR2 FVKESK. V shed 4 bases and J 0 bases; nucleotides not matched to a gene: 7.

This rearrangement joins TRBV30 to TRBJ2-3; 12 nucleotides line up with TRBD2. The germline gives CDR1 GTSNPN, CDR2 SVGIG (reference sequence). The trim removed 5 bases at V and 8 bases at J, leaving 11 bases unmatched. The CDR3 totals 15 residues. The CDR3 nucleotides read TGTGCCTGGCAAGCTCTAGCGGGAGGGCCCGGTACGCAGTATTTT. Amino acids: CAWQALAGGPGTQYF.

The V and J genes are TRBV6-1 and TRBJ1-2, with D maybe TRBD1 (6 bases). Germline V gene data show CDR1 as MNHNS and CDR2 as SASEGT. The CDR3 is made up of 15 amino acids. Trimming removed 3 bases at V and 4 bases at J, with 15 bases between. CDR3 loop: CASSEYVGGSYGYTF. The CDR3 coding sequence is TGTGCCAGCAGTGAGTACGTAGGGGGTAGCTATGGCTACACCTTC.

The CDR3 loop is CASSSGTKGEKLFF. The CDR3 DNA reads as TGTGCCAGCAGTTCGGGGACTAAAGGTGAAAAACTGTTTTTT. The gene calls are TRBV2 and TRBJ1-4; tentatively, D is TRBD1 (5 bases). Per the germline V gene, CDR1 is SNHLY and CDR2 is FYNNEI. The V gene lost 5 bases and the J gene lost 7 bases, with 14 bases spanning the gap. The CDR3 totals 14 residues.

The genes are TRBV7-2 and TRBJ1-1; D might be TRBD1 (5 bases). Germline CDR1 SGHTA, CDR2 FQGNSA. The V and J ends lost 5 bases and 1 base respectively, with 8 bases between them. This CDR3 has 13 residues. CDR3 amino acids: CASSTGQNTEAFF. In DNA form, the CDR3 reads TGTGCCAGCAGCACCGGACAGAACACTGAAGCTTTCTTT. Filled out from reference TRBV7-2 and TRBJ1-1, the complete variable domain reads GAGVSQSPSNKVTEKGKDVELRCDPISGHTALYWYRQSLGQGLEFLIYFQGNSAPDKSGLPSDRFSAERTGGSVSTLTIQRTQQEDSAVYLCASSTGQNTEAFFGQGTRLTVV.

The rearrangement joins TRBV29-1 to TRBJ2-6, with D unclear. The CDR3 has 13 residues. V gave up 7 bases and J gave up 0 bases, with 7 bases separating them. Germline lookup yields CDR1 SQVTM and CDR2 ANQGSEA. CDR3 in DNA: TGCAGCGGGTTGATCTCTGGGGCCAACGTCCTGACTTTC. Translated: CSGLISGANVLTF.

The chain recombines TRBV19 with TRBJ1-1; D ambiguous. The V end was cut by 1 base, the J end by 0 bases, with 9 bases between. This CDR3 has 15 residues. CDR1 LNHDA and CDR2 SQIVND come from the germline V gene (reference sequence). CDR3: CASSIVGYMNTEAFF. The CDR3 region has the DNA TGTGCCAGTAGTATAGTGGGATACATGAACACTGAAGCTTTCTTT.

V usage is TRBV5-1 and J usage is TRBJ1-4, with 11 bases fitting TRBD1. The CDR3 sequence is 16 residues long. Trimming took 3 bases from V and 5 from J; bases not matched to a gene: 6. In germline, CDR1 is SGHRS, CDR2 YFSETQ. The CDR3 DNA follows: TGCGCCAGCAGCTCCATCGGGACAGGGGGGAATGAAAAACTGTTTTTT. Protein sequence: CASSSIGTGGNEKLFF.

This chain links TRBV2 with TRBJ2-7; the D is unclear. There are 12 residues in the CDR3. Trimming took off 3 bases at V and 0 bases at J, with 3 bases between the two ends. CDR1 SNHLY and CDR2 FYNNEI come from the germline V gene. This CDR3 is CASSESSYEQYF. The CDR3 DNA reads as TGTGCCAGCAGTGAGAGCTCCTACGAGCAGTACTTC. Based on the CDR3 plus reference TRBV2 and TRBJ2-7, the full variable domain is EPEVTQTPSHQVTQMGQEVILRCVPISNHLYFYWYRQILGQKVEFLVSFYNNEISEKSEIFDDQFSVERPDGSNFTLKIRSTKLEDSAMYFCASSESSYEQYFGPGTRLTVT.